This TCR beta chain was documented in a study of shared clonotypes between healthy human individuals. Study results and caveats: Memory subsets had estimated richness that was generally smaller than that of naive subsets.

Profiled with immunoSEQ multiplex PCR; TCRdb holds only in-frame clones, not every one. The sample holds roughly 1.5 million clones, 95% to 99% seen once. Trimming at V came to 4 bases and at J to 3 bases, leaving 8 bases not matched to a gene. Germline V gene lookup returns CDR1 MDHEN and CDR2 SYDVKM. The CDR3 is 15 residues long. As concerns this clone: Antigen specificity is unknown.

The receptor comes from a young man in good health. The sequenced sample was naive CD4+ T cells sorted from blood. The sample's subset: CD45RA+ positively selected. This chain uses TRBV28 with TRBJ2-5; 7 positions agree with TRBD2. The CDR3 sequence is CASSSSWAGEETQYF. CDR3 DNA: TGTGCCAGCAGTTCGTCCTGGGCGGGAGAAGAGACCCAGTACTTC.